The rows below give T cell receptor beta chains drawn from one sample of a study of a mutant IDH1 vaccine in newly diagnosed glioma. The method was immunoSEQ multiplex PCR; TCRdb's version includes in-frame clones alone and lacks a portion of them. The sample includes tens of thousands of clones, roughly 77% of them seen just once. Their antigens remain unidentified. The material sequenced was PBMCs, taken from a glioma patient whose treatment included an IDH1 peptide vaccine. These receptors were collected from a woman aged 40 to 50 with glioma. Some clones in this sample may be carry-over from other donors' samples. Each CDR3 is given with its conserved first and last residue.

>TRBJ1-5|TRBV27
CASSLRPLRQGGNQPQHF
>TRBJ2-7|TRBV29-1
CSVEYSGGFEQYF
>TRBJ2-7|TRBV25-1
CASSEVGRVNEQYF
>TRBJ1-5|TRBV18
CASSPAGDRPQHF
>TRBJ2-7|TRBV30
CAWRGDRGRGSYEQYF
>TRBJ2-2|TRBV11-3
CASSPRRGNRENTGELFF
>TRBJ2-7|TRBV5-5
CASSLGVSYEQYF
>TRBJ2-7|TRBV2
CASRENSYEQYF
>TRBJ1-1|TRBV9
CASSVVDIQTEAFF
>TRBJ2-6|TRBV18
CASSPLAGGSNSGANVLTF
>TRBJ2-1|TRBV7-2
CASSSYSGWGSYNEQFF
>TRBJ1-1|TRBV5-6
CASSGGLSSRAFF
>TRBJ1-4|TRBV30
CAWSASRSGGVLFF
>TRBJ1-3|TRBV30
CAWSILPTTVAPYF
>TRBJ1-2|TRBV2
CASSGGGTLTF
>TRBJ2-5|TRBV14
CASSQGLSRGYQETQYF
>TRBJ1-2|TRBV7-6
CASSPGRPSYTF
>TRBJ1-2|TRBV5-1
CASSQGTSGGYTF
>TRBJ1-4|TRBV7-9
CASSLGTNEKLFF
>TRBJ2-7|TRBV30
CAWSSVGSEQYF
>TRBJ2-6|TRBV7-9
CASSFSGSGANVLTF
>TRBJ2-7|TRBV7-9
CASSLDGDSFYEQYF
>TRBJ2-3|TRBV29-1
CSVGQFTDTQYF
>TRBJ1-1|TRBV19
CASAPPGGLNTEAFF
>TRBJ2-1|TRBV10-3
CAISDGGLTNEQFF
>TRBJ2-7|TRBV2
CASSRDRVGEQYF
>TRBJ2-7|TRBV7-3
CASSLSGASLREQYF
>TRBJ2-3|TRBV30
CAWDRGLSTDTQYF
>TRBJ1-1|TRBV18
CASSRNGRVNTEAFF
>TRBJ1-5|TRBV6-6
CASTIAQGVSRQPQHF
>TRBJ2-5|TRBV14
CASSRGGETQYF
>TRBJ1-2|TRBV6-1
CASSAQPTGGNGYTF
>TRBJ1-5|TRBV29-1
CSVTSGTGYPQPQHF
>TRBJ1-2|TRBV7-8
CASSLVDRDYGYTF
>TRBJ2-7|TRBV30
CAWSTQRSEQYF
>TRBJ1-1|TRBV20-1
CSARPNTEAFF
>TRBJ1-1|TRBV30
CAWSVLENTEAFF
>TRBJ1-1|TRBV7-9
CASTHRGGNTEAFF
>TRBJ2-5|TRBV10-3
CAISEGLEETQYF
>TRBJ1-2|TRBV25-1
CASSVRELSEGYTF
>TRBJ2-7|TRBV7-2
CASSPFGGPDEQYF
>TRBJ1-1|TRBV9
CASSPVGNTEAFF
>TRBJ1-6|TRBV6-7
CARINQGARALSSYNSPLHF
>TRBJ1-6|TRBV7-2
CASSLGQSFNSPLHF
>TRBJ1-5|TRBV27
CASSYRNPQGAGQPQHF
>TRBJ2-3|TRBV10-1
CASSESFTPTTDTQYF
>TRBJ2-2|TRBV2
CASSNNGMHTGELFF
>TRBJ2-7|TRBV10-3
CAMSSSRTGAYEQYF
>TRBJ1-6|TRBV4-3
CASSQVPGQNSPLHF
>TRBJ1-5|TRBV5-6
CASSLAVGQGAQHF
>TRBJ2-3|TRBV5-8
CASSRRMGGDPTDTQYF
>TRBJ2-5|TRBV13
CASSGRTGVGQTQYF